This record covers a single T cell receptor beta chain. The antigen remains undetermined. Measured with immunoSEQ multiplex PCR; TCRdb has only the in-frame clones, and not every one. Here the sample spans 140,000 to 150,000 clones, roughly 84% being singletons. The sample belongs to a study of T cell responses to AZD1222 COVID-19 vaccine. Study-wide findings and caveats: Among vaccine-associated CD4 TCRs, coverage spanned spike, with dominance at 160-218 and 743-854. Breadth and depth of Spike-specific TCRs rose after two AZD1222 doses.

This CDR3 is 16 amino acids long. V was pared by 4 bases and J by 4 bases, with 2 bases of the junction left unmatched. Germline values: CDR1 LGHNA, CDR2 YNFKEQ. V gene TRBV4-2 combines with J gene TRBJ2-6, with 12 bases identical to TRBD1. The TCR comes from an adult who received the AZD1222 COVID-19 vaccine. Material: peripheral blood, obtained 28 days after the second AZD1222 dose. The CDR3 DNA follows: TGTGCCAGCAGCCGGGACAGGGGGCCCGGGGCCAACGTCCTGACTTTC. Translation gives CASSRDRGPGANVLTF.